The source of this T cell receptor (beta chain) is a study of early T cells in non-severe SARS-CoV-2 infection. As for the study in general: The chains were unpaired, and the sequenced material was bulk RNA from unsorted whole blood.

Whole-study results and caveats: VDJdb matching, biased toward anti-spike CD8 responses, missed private and CD4 specificities.

Details on this clonotype: Its antigen is currently unknown.

Unmatched junction bases numbered 16, after V lost 7 bases and J lost 3 bases. CDR3 size: 17 residues. Per the germline V gene, CDR1 is SGHRS and CDR2 is YFSETQ. Separate cDNA molecules each had unique molecular identifiers attached to them. Using its own MiXCR run on the 5' RACE reads, TCRdb lists one record per CDR3 protein. The sample lists 83,000 or so distinct CDR3 sequences; less than 11% were seen once. The sample here was whole blood, taken at baseline. This TCR was sampled from an adult who was a healthcare worker with PCR-confirmed SARS-CoV-2 infection or an uninfected control (not recorded which). The chain uses TRBV5-1 and TRBJ2-1; 7 positions match TRBD1. The CDR3 spells CASRRSTGFEVYNEQFF. DNA of the CDR3: TGCGCCAGCCGACGTTCGACAGGGTTTGAGGTCTACAATGAGCAGTTCTTC.